This TCR beta chain was captured by sequencing in a study of blood T cell repertoires in COVID-19. CDR3 length: 16 amino acids. The ends lost 0 bases at V and 4 bases at J; junction bases unmatched: 4. CDR1 and CDR2 from the germline V gene are LGHNA and YNFKEQ. TCRdb's copy holds only in-frame clones and misses some; the assay was immunoSEQ multiplex PCR. The repertoire includes 90,000 to 150,000 clones, approximately 80% of them detected once, and under 3% sits in the top ten. J is TRBJ2-3 and V is TRBV4-2; TRBD2 matches 10 bases. This TCR came from a man in his fifties or sixties with acute or convalescent COVID-19. The sequencing input was peripheral blood. Here the CDR3 DNA reads TGTGCCAGCAGCCAAGAGTATCTAGCGGGAGCAGATACGCAGTATTTT. It specifies CASSQEYLAGADTQYF.